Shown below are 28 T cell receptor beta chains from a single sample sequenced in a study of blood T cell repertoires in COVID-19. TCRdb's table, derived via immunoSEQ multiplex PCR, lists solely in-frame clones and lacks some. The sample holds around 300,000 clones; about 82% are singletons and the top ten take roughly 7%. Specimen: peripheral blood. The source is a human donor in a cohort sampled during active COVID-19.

In DNA form, the CDR3 reads TGTGCCAGCAGCTTGGGACTAGCGGGTTCCTACGAGCAGTACTTC. This encodes CASSLGLAGSYEQYF. The chain carries TRBV5-5 and TRBJ2-7; 10 bases agree with TRBD2. The CDR3 sequence is 15 residues long. V was pared by 0 bases and J by 1 base, with 1 base of the junction left unmatched. Germline CDR1 SGHKS, CDR2 YYEKEE (reference sequence). The complete variable domain, with remaining parts taken from reference TRBV5-5 and TRBJ2-7, reads DAGVTQSPTHLIKTRGQQVTLRCSPISGHKSVSWYQQVLGQGPQFIFQYYEKEERGRGNFPDRFSARQFPNYSSELNVNALLLGDSALYLCASSLGLAGSYEQYFGPGTRLTVT.

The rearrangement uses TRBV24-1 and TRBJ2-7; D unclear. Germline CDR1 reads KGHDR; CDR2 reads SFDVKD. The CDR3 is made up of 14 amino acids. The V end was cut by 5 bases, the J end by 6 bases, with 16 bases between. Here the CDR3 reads CATSVNSPAGEQYF. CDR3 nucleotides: TGTGCCACCAGTGTTAACAGCCCAGCCGGCGAGCAGTACTTC.

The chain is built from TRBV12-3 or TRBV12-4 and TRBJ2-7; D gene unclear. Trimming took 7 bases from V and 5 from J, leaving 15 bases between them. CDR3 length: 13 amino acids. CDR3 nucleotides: TGTGCCAGCATTCAAGAGAGGTTTCACGAGCAGTACTTC. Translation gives CASIQERFHEQYF.

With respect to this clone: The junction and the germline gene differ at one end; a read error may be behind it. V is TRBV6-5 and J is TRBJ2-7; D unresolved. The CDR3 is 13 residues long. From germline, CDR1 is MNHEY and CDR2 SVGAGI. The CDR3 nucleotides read TGTGCCAGCATTTACCAAAACTCCTACGAGCAGTACTTC. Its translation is CASIYQNSYEQYF.

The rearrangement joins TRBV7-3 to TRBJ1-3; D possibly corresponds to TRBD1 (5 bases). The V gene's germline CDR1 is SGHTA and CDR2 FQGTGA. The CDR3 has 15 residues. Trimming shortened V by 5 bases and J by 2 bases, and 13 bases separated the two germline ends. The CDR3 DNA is TGTGCCAGCAGCCCACGGGGAGGGGCTGGAAACACCATATATTTT. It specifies CASSPRGGAGNTIYF.

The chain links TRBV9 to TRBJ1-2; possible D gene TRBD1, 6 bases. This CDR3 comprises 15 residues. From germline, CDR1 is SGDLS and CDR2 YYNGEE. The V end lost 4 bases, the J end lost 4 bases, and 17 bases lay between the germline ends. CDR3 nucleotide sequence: TGTGCCAGCAGCTCCCTCGCGGGGGGCCGCTATGGCTACACCTTC. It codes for CASSSLAGGRYGYTF.

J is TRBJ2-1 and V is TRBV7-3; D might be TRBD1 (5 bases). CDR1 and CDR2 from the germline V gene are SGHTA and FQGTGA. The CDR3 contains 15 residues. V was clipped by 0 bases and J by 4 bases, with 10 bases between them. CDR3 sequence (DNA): TGTGCCAGCAGCTTAACCCAGGGCAAATACAATGAGCAGTTCTTC. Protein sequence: CASSLTQGKYNEQFF.

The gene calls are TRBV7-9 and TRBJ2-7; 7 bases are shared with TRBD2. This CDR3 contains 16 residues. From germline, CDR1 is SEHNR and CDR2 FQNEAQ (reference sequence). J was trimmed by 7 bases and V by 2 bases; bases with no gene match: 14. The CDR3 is CASSLWVGVAGEEQYF. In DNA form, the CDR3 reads TGTGCCAGCAGCTTATGGGTCGGGGTAGCGGGTGAAGAGCAGTACTTC.

The CDR3 sequence is CASSHRVSYGYTF. The CDR3 DNA reads TGTGCCAGCAGCCACAGGGTGAGCTATGGCTACACCTTC. V and J are TRBV3-1 (or the pseudogene TRBV3-2) and TRBJ1-2; D may be TRBD1 (5 bases). The V and J ends lost 3 bases and 4 bases respectively, with 9 bases between them. Germline V lookup: CDR1 LGHDT, CDR2 YNNKEL (reference sequence). The CDR3 is 13 amino acids.

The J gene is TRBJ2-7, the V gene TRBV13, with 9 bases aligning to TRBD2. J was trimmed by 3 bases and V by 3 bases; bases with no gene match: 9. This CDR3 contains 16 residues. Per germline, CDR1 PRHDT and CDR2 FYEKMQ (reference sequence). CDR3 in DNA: TGTGCCAGCAGCTTTTCCGGACTAGCGACTAGCTACGAGCAGTACTTC. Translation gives CASSFSGLATSYEQYF.

CDR3 DNA sequence: TGTGCCATCGCGGGGGGACCCTACGAGCAGTACTTC. Encoded protein: CAIAGGPYEQYF. V is TRBV10-3 and J is TRBJ2-7; TRBD2 aligns across 8 bases. This CDR3 spans 12 amino acids. The germline gives CDR1 ENHRY, CDR2 SYGVKD. The V and J ends lost 8 bases and 2 bases, in that order; junction bases with no gene match: 2.

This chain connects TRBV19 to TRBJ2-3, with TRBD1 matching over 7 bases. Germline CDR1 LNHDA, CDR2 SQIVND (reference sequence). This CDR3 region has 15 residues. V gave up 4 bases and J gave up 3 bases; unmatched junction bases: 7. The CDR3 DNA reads TGTGCCAGTAGTAATACAGGGGTCGAGACAGATACGCAGTATTTT. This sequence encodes CASSNTGVETDTQYF.

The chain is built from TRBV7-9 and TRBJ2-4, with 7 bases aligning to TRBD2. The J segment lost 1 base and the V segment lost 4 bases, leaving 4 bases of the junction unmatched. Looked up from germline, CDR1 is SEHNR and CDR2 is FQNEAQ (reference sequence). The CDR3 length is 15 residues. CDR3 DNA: TGTGCCAGCAGCTGGAGCGGGGCTGCCAAAAACATTCAGTACTTC. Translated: CASSWSGAAKNIQYF.

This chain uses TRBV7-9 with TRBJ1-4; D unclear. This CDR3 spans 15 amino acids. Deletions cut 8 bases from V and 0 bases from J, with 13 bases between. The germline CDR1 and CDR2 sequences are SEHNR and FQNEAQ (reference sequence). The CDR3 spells CASVTAGTTNEKLFF. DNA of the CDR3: TGTGCCAGCGTAACCGCGGGGACAACTAATGAAAAACTGTTTTTT.

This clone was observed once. In DNA, the CDR3 is TGTGCCAGCATCCTAGATCTTACCGGGTTAGCCTACAATGAGCAGTTCTTC. Its translation: CASILDLTGLAYNEQFF. V gene TRBV7-9 combines with J gene TRBJ2-1; no definite D call. The V gene lost 7 bases and the J gene lost 2 bases, with 21 bases spanning the gap. The V gene's germline CDR1 is SEHNR and CDR2 FQNEAQ (reference sequence). This CDR3 comprises 17 residues.

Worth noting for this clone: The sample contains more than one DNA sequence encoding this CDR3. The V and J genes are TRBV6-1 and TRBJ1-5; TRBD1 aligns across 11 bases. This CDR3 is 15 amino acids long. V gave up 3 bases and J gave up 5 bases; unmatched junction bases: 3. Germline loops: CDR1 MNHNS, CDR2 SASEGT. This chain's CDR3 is CASSEGTGGYQPQHF. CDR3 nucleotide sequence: TGTGCCAGCAGTGAGGGGACAGGGGGTTATCAGCCCCAGCATTTT.

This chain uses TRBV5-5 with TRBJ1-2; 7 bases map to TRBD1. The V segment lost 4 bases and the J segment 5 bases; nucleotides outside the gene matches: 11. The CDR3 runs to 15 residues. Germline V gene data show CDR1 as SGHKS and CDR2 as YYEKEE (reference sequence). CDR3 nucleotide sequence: TGTGCCAGCAGCGAGGGACAGTTTACAGGGTATGGCTACACCTTC. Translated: CASSEGQFTGYGYTF.

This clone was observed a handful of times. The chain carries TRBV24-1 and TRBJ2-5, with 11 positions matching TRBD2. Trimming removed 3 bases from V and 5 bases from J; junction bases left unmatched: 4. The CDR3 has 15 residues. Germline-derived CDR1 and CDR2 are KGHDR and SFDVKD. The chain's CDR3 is CATSDRLAGYETQYF. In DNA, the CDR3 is TGTGCCACCAGTGATCGACTAGCGGGGTATGAGACCCAGTACTTC.

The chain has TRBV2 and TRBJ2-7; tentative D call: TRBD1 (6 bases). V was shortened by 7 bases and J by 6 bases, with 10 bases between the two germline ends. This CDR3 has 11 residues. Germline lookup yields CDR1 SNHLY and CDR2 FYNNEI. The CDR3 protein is CASMQGSEQYF. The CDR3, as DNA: TGTGCCAGCATGCAGGGGTCCGAGCAGTACTTC. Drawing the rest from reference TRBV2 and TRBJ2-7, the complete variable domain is EPEVTQTPSHQVTQMGQEVILRCVPISNHLYFYWYRQILGQKVEFLVSFYNNEISEKSEIFDDQFSVERPDGSNFTLKIRSTKLEDSAMYFCASMQGSEQYFGPGTRLTVT.

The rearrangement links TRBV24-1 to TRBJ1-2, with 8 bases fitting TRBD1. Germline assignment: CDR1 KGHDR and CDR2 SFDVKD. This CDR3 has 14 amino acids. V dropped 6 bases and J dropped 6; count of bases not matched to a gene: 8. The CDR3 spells CATSLAGGENGYTF. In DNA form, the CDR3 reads TGTGCCACCAGTTTGGCAGGGGGCGAGAATGGCTACACCTTC.

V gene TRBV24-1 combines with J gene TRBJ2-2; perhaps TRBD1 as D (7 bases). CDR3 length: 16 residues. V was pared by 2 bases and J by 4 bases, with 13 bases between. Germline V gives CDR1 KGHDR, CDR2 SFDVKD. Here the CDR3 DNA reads TGTGCCACCAGTGATTGGTCGCAGGGGGGCACCGGGGAGCTGTTTTTT. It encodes CATSDWSQGGTGELFF.

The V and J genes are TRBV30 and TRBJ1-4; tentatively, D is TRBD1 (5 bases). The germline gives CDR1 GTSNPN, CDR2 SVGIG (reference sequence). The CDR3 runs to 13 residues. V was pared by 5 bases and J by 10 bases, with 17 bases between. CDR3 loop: CAWEGTGQRKLFF. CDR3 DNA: TGTGCCTGGGAAGGAACCGGACAACGAAAACTGTTTTTT.

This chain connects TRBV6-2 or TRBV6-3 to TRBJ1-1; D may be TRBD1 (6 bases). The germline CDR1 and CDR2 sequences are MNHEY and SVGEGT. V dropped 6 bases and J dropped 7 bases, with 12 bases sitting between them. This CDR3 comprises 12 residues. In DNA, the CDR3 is TGTGCCAGCAGCCGAGGACAGTTTGAAGCTTTCTTT. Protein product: CASSRGQFEAFF.

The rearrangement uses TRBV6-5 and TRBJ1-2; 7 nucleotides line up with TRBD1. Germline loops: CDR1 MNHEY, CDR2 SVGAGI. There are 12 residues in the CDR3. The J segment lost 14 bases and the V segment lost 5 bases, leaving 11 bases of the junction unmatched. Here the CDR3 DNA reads TGTGCCAGCAGTCCCGGGACAGACCGACAGACCTTC. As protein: CASSPGTDRQTF.

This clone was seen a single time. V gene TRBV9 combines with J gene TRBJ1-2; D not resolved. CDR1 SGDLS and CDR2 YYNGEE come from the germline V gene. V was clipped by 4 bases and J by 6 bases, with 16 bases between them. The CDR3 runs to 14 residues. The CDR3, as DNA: TGTGCCAGCAGCTCAAGAGGGAGCACCAATGGCTACACCTTC. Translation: CASSSRGSTNGYTF.

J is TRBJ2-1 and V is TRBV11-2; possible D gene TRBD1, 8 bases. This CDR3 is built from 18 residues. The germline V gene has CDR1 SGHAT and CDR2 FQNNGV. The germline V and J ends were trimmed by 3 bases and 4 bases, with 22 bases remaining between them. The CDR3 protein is CASSLPPRQGRGYNEQFF. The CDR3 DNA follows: TGTGCCAGCAGCTTGCCCCCCCGACAGGGGAGGGGATACAATGAGCAGTTCTTC.

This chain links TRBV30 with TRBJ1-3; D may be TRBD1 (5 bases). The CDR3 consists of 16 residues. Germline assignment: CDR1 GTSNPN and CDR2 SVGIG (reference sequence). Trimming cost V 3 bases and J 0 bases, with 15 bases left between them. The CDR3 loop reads CAWSPGLLSSGNTIYF. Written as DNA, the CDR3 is TGTGCCTGGAGCCCGGGACTTCTGAGCTCTGGAAACACCATATATTTT. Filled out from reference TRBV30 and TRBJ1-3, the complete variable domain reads SQTIHQWPATLVQPVGSPLSLECTVEGTSNPNLYWYRQAAGRGLQLLFYSVGIGQISSEVPQNLSASRPQDRQFILSSKKLLLSDSGFYLCAWSPGLLSSGNTIYFGEGSWLTVV.

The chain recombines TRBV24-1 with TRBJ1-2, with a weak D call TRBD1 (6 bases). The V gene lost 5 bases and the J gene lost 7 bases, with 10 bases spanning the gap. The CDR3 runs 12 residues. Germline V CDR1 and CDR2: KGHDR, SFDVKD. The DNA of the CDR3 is TGTGCCACCAGTGTTACAGGGTTTGGCTACACCTTC. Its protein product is CATSVTGFGYTF.